The rows below give T cell receptor beta chains drawn from one sample of a study of response to subunit inactivated influenza vaccine. Via MiXCR, TCRdb re-called the RT-PCR reads, giving one row per CDR3 protein. The table includes just under 550,000 distinct CDR3 sequences, roughly 25% detected once. The sample was also reused in another study, on T cells expressing NK-cell markers.

The specimen comprised CD4+ T cells sorted from PBMCs, sampled roughly 12 days after vaccination. Every receptor here comes from a man over 45 who received an inactivated influenza vaccine. Both conserved end residues are part of each CDR3. D genes are given only for firm matches. A row's size may be missing; if present it is once, few, many or a size class.

D: .
size: few
J: TRBJ2-1
V: TRBV4-3
CDR3: CASSYLMILGSYNEQFF
DNA: TGCGCCAGCAGCTACCTAATGATTCTCGGGTCCTACAATGAGCAGTTCTTC

D: .
size: .
J: TRBJ2-7
V: TRBV12-3/TRBV12-4
CDR3: CASSPGTHYEQYF
DNA: TGTGCCAGCAGCCCCGGGACACACTACGAGCAGTACTTC

D: .
size: .
J: TRBJ2-5
V: TRBV7-9
CDR3: CASSLWGTDQETQYF
DNA: TGTGCCAGCAGCTTGTGGGGCACAGATCAAGAGACCCAGTACTTC

D: TRBD2
size: .
J: TRBJ2-3
V: TRBV20-1
CDR3: CSALSGISGRADTQYF
DNA: TGCAGTGCCCTTAGTGGGATCAGCGGGAGAGCAGATACGCAGTATTTT

D: .
size: few
J: TRBJ2-7
V: TRBV9
CDR3: CASSVDLVSYEQYF
DNA: TGTGCCAGCAGCGTAGATCTGGTATCCTACGAGCAGTACTTC

D: .
size: .
J: TRBJ2-7
V: TRBV7-9
CDR3: CASSPQGVGSYEQYF
DNA: TGTGCCAGCAGCCCCCAGGGTGTAGGCTCCTACGAGCAGTACTTC

D: TRBD2
size: few
J: TRBJ2-1
V: TRBV9
CDR3: CASSTGTRSYNEQFF
DNA: TGTGCCAGCAGCACCGGGACTAGGAGCTACAATGAGCAGTTCTTC

D: .
size: .
J: TRBJ1-4
V: TRBV6-6
CDR3: CASRDYEKLFF
DNA: TGTGCCAGCAGGGACTACGAAAAACTGTTTTTT

D: .
size: many
J: TRBJ2-3
V: TRBV3-1
CDR3: CASSQDLPSDTQYF
DNA: TGTGCCAGCAGCCAAGATCTCCCGTCAGATACGCAGTATTTT

D: TRBD2
size: many
J: TRBJ2-7
V: TRBV15
CDR3: CATSRASGLGEQYF
DNA: TGTGCCACCAGCAGAGCTAGCGGGCTTGGAGAGCAGTACTTC

D: TRBD1
size: few
J: TRBJ2-7
V: TRBV20-1
CDR3: CSATGQAYEQYF
DNA: TGCAGTGCTACCGGACAGGCTTACGAGCAGTACTTC

D: .
size: many
J: TRBJ1-4
V: TRBV6-2/TRBV6-3
CDR3: CASRIAEKLFF
DNA: TGTGCCAGCAGGATCGCGGAAAAACTGTTTTTT

D: TRBD1
size: many
J: TRBJ2-7
V: TRBV5-1
CDR3: CASSLGTGVHEQYF
DNA: TGCGCCAGCAGCCTGGGGACAGGGGTCCACGAGCAGTACTTC

D: TRBD2
size: few
J: TRBJ2-7
V: TRBV20-1
CDR3: CSASRGLAGGEEQYF
DNA: TGCAGTGCTAGTAGGGGACTAGCGGGAGGTGAGGAGCAGTACTTC

D: TRBD2
size: .
J: TRBJ2-1
V: TRBV6-5
CDR3: CASSYPLAGVRNEQFF
DNA: TGTGCCAGCAGTTACCCGCTAGCGGGAGTCAGAAATGAGCAGTTCTTC

D: .
size: .
J: TRBJ1-1
V: TRBV12-3/TRBV12-4
CDR3: CASSLGTEKAFF
DNA: TGTGCCAGCAGTTTAGGGACGGAGAAAGCTTTCTTT

D: .
size: .
J: TRBJ1-2
V: TRBV6-2/TRBV6-3
CDR3: CASSFQDRPLYGYTF
DNA: TGTGCCAGCAGTTTCCAAGACCGCCCCCTCTATGGCTACACCTTC

D: .
size: few
J: TRBJ1-1
V: TRBV7-9
CDR3: CASSLTRGVEAFF
DNA: TGTGCCAGCAGCTTAACCCGGGGCGTTGAAGCTTTCTTT

D: TRBD1
size: .
J: TRBJ2-7
V: TRBV6-5
CDR3: CASSSQPGTGGDEQYF
DNA: TGTGCCAGCAGTTCGCAGCCCGGGACAGGGGGCGACGAGCAGTACTTC

D: .
size: few
J: TRBJ1-2
V: TRBV6-1
CDR3: CASREPGRQDGYTF
DNA: TGTGCCAGCAGGGAACCAGGTCGACAAGATGGCTACACCTTC

D: .
size: .
J: TRBJ1-6
V: TRBV28
CDR3: CASSPTGHSPLHF
DNA: TGTGCCAGCAGTCCCACTGGGCATTCACCCCTCCACTTT

D: .
size: few
J: TRBJ2-5
V: TRBV5-6
CDR3: CASTFLEETQYF
DNA: TGTGCCAGCACCTTCCTCGAAGAGACCCAGTACTTC

D: TRBD1
size: few
J: TRBJ2-2
V: TRBV6-1
CDR3: CASSQQGGAAGELFF
DNA: TGTGCCAGCAGTCAACAAGGGGGCGCAGCCGGGGAGCTGTTTTTT

D: TRBD2
size: .
J: TRBJ2-7
V: TRBV5-1
CDR3: CASSLWIAGVTGSYEQYF
DNA: TGCGCCAGCAGCTTGTGGATAGCGGGAGTTACAGGCTCCTACGAGCAGTACTTC

D: .
size: few
J: TRBJ1-1
V: TRBV7-8
CDR3: CASSLGLRGHRTEAFF
DNA: TGTGCCAGCAGCTTAGGGCTCAGGGGACATAGGACTGAAGCTTTCTTT

D: TRBD1
size: .
J: TRBJ2-5
V: TRBV20-1
CDR3: CSAIPGQGAGETQYF
DNA: TGCAGTGCCATTCCGGGACAGGGCGCGGGAGAGACCCAGTACTTC

D: TRBD1
size: .
J: TRBJ1-3
V: TRBV7-9
CDR3: CASSLAGGGSGNTIYF
DNA: TGTGCCAGCAGCTTAGCAGGGGGCGGCTCTGGAAACACCATATATTTT

D: .
size: many
J: TRBJ2-7
V: TRBV5-6
CDR3: CASSLGGLNYEQYF
DNA: TGTGCCAGCAGCTTGGGTGGACTCAACTACGAGCAGTACTTC

D: .
size: few
J: TRBJ1-3
V: TRBV5-6
CDR3: CASSLDLLKNTIYF
DNA: TGTGCCAGCAGCTTGGATTTACTGAAAAACACCATATATTTT

D: TRBD1
size: few
J: TRBJ1-2
V: TRBV9
CDR3: CASSARTGTNYGYTF
DNA: TGTGCCAGCAGCGCAAGGACAGGGACGAACTATGGCTACACCTTC

D: .
size: .
J: TRBJ2-5
V: TRBV20-1
CDR3: CSARDREGIQYF
DNA: TGCAGTGCTAGAGATCGGGAAGGAATTCAGTACTTC

D: TRBD2
size: few
J: TRBJ2-5
V: TRBV14
CDR3: CASSQAWGLQETQYF
DNA: TGTGCCAGCAGCCAAGCTTGGGGACTACAAGAGACCCAGTACTTC

D: TRBD1
size: .
J: TRBJ1-1
V: TRBV24-1
CDR3: CATSEAGTGTREAFF
DNA: TGTGCCACCAGTGAGGCCGGGACAGGGACCCGTGAAGCTTTCTTT

D: TRBD2
size: few
J: TRBJ2-1
V: TRBV4-3
CDR3: CASSQAASGEYNEQFF
DNA: TGCGCCAGCAGCCAAGCGGCTAGCGGGGAGTACAATGAGCAGTTCTTC

D: TRBD1
size: few
J: TRBJ1-2
V: TRBV28
CDR3: CASRRRTGSYGYTF
DNA: TGTGCCAGCAGACGCAGGACAGGGTCCTATGGCTACACCTTC

D: .
size: .
J: TRBJ1-2
V: TRBV6-1
CDR3: CASSEGPGRRYTF
DNA: TGTGCCAGCAGTGAGGGACCGGGTCGTCGCTACACCTTC

D: TRBD2
size: .
J: TRBJ2-5
V: TRBV5-1
CDR3: CASSLARTSGLGETQYF
DNA: TGCGCCAGCAGCTTGGCCAGGACTAGCGGGCTAGGAGAGACCCAGTACTTC

D: TRBD2
size: .
J: TRBJ2-1
V: TRBV20-1
CDR3: CSAPKGTSGRAEQFF
DNA: TGCAGTGCCCCCAAGGGTACTAGCGGGAGGGCTGAGCAGTTCTTC

D: .
size: few
J: TRBJ2-3
V: TRBV7-9
CDR3: CALMRGTDTQYF
DNA: TGTGCCCTAATGAGGGGCACAGATACGCAGTATTTT

D: .
size: .
J: TRBJ2-7
V: TRBV5-1
CDR3: CASSNFLSSGVEQYF
DNA: TGCGCCAGCAGCAACTTTCTCTCGTCAGGGGTCGAGCAGTACTTC

D: .
size: .
J: TRBJ2-1
V: TRBV29-1
CDR3: CSTGRPRGEHFF
DNA: TGCAGCACCGGACGGCCTCGCGGTGAGCACTTCTTC

D: .
size: few
J: TRBJ2-7
V: TRBV6-6
CDR3: CASSYGGTEQYF
DNA: TGTGCCAGCAGTTACGGGGGAACTGAGCAGTACTTC

D: .
size: .
J: TRBJ1-1
V: TRBV20-1
CDR3: CSAERAWAFF
DNA: TGCAGTGCCGAAAGGGCATGGGCTTTCTTT

D: .
size: few
J: TRBJ1-5
V: TRBV5-1
CDR3: CASRPDRLGQPQHF
DNA: TGCGCCAGCAGACCTGACAGGTTAGGACAGCCCCAGCATTTT

D: .
size: .
J: TRBJ2-5
V: TRBV5-1
CDR3: CASSFNRQETQYF
DNA: TGCGCCAGCAGCTTTAACAGGCAAGAGACCCAGTACTTC

D: .
size: .
J: TRBJ2-5
V: TRBV7-2
CDR3: CASSFGRATLGAQYF
DNA: TGTGCCAGCAGCTTCGGCCGGGCCACGTTAGGGGCCCAGTACTTC

D: TRBD2
size: .
J: TRBJ2-7
V: TRBV12-3/TRBV12-4
CDR3: CASSLGGSYYEQYF
DNA: TGTGCCAGCAGTTTGGGCGGGAGCTACTACGAGCAGTACTTC

D: TRBD2
size: .
J: TRBJ2-7
V: TRBV10-3
CDR3: CAISESAGGPTYEQYF
DNA: TGTGCCATCAGTGAGTCTGCGGGAGGGCCCACCTACGAGCAGTACTTC

D: TRBD2
size: few
J: TRBJ2-5
V: TRBV12-3/TRBV12-4
CDR3: CASSVSGARQTQYF
DNA: TGTGCCAGCAGTGTTAGCGGGGCTCGGCAGACCCAGTACTTC

D: .
size: .
J: TRBJ2-1
V: TRBV5-8
CDR3: CASSPFYTGNEQFF
DNA: TGTGCCAGCAGCCCCTTTTATACAGGGAATGAGCAGTTCTTC

D: .
size: few
J: TRBJ1-6
V: TRBV11-2
CDR3: CASSLMGGNSPLHF
DNA: TGTGCCAGCAGCTTAATGGGGGGTAATTCACCCCTCCACTTT

D: .
size: .
J: TRBJ2-5
V: TRBV6-1
CDR3: CASSEAWKGQTQYF
DNA: TGTGCCAGCAGTGAAGCCTGGAAAGGGCAGACCCAGTACTTC

D: .
size: .
J: TRBJ1-1
V: TRBV20-1
CDR3: CSARDGHWNTEAFF
DNA: TGCAGTGCTAGAGATGGGCACTGGAACACTGAAGCTTTCTTT

D: TRBD1
size: few
J: TRBJ2-7
V: TRBV5-1
CDR3: CASSLEGTGVGRQYF
DNA: TGCGCCAGCAGCTTGGAAGGGACAGGGGTCGGGCGGCAGTACTTC

D: .
size: many
J: TRBJ2-5
V: TRBV29-1
CDR3: CSARALGAETQYF
DNA: TGCAGCGCACGGGCCTTAGGGGCCGAGACCCAGTACTTC

D: TRBD1
size: .
J: TRBJ1-1
V: TRBV28
CDR3: CASSRWTGSFGDTEAFF
DNA: TGTGCCAGCAGCCGGTGGACAGGGTCATTCGGAGACACTGAAGCTTTCTTT

D: TRBD1
size: .
J: TRBJ2-2
V: TRBV20-1
CDR3: CSAPSGDRAWAGELFF
DNA: TGCAGTGCTCCCTCCGGGGACAGGGCTTGGGCCGGGGAGCTGTTTTTT

D: .
size: .
J: TRBJ1-6
V: TRBV4-2
CDR3: CASSQDEGSPLHF
DNA: TGTGCCAGCAGCCAAGATGAGGGGTCACCCCTCCACTTT

D: TRBD1
size: few
J: TRBJ2-7
V: TRBV27
CDR3: CASSLNGQGAYEQYF
DNA: TGTGCCAGCAGCTTGAATGGGCAGGGGGCCTACGAGCAGTACTTC

D: TRBD2
size: .
J: TRBJ2-1
V: TRBV10-3
CDR3: CAISETSGIGISEQFF
DNA: TGTGCCATCAGTGAGACCAGCGGGATAGGTATCAGTGAGCAGTTCTTC